The 12 T cell receptor beta chains below come from one sample, sequenced in a study of PD-1 blockade in classical Hodgkin lymphoma. Sequenced by immunoSEQ multiplex PCR; TCRdb stores in-frame clones only, minus some. The table includes about 29,000 clones, around 88% detected once. Every single patient, without exception, relapsed after autologous stem cell transplantation, and brentuximab vedotin exposure varied. Magnetic negative selection isolated CD8+ T cells from thawed PBMCs. The sample consisted of CD8+ T cells from blood, taken at baseline. All receptors derive from a human donor with classical Hodgkin lymphoma.

This sequence joins TRBV29-1 and TRBJ2-7; tentative D call: TRBD2 (6 bases). The V and J ends lost 2 bases and 4 bases respectively, with 15 bases between them. The germline gives CDR1 SQVTM, CDR2 ANQGSEA. There are 14 residues in the CDR3. CDR3 region: CSVENAGSKYEQYF. In nucleotides, the CDR3 is TGCAGCGTTGAAAATGCGGGAAGTAAGTACGAGCAGTACTTC.

V is TRBV2 and J is TRBJ2-3; possible D gene TRBD2, 6 bases. This CDR3 comprises 17 residues. The germline V gene encodes CDR1 SNHLY and CDR2 FYNNEI. Trimming removed 6 bases from V and 1 base from J, with 20 bases in between. CDR3 sequence reads: CASRISRETPGTDTQYF. DNA for the CDR3: TGTGCCAGCAGAATTTCCCGGGAGACCCCAGGCACAGATACGCAGTATTTT.

This clone was observed a single time. The rearrangement links TRBV4-1 to TRBJ2-2; tentatively, D is TRBD1 (6 bases). CDR1 is MGHRA and CDR2 is YSYEKL in the germline V gene. The CDR3 has 18 residues. V lost 2 bases and J lost 4, with 20 bases in between. The DNA of the CDR3 is TGCGCCAGCAGCCAACCCAGGACTCACAGGGCGAGCACCGGGGAGCTGTTTTTT. Residues: CASSQPRTHRASTGELFF.

This chain uses TRBV27 with TRBJ2-1, with 7 nucleotides matching TRBD2. J lost 7 bases, V lost 3 bases, and 12 bases had no gene match. This CDR3 region has 16 residues. Per the germline V gene, CDR1 is MNHEY and CDR2 is SMNVEV (reference sequence). The CDR3 loop reads CASSFRVGREANEQFF. The CDR3 region has the DNA TGTGCCAGCAGTTTTCGGGTTGGACGGGAGGCGAATGAGCAGTTCTTC.

The J gene is TRBJ1-5, the V gene TRBV15; no firm D call. Germline CDR1 LNHNV, CDR2 YYDKDF (reference sequence). CDR3 length: 13 amino acids. With 2 bases removed from V and 5 bases from J, the gap between germline ends came to 7 bases. The CDR3, as DNA: TGTGCCACCAGCAGACGGTCGGATCAGCCCCAGCATTTT. It specifies CATSRRSDQPQHF.

The rearrangement uses TRBV30 and TRBJ1-2; D unclear. The germline V gene has CDR1 GTSNPN and CDR2 SVGIG (reference sequence). The length of the CDR3 is 15 residues. V dropped 4 bases and J dropped 4 bases, with 19 bases sitting between them. This CDR3 reads CAWTTLLVPGYGYTF. The CDR3 coding sequence is TGTGCCTGGACTACCCTATTGGTCCCTGGCTATGGCTACACCTTC.

This clone was recorded a few times. The chain links TRBV30 to TRBJ2-7; possible D gene TRBD1, 5 bases. CDR3 size: 15 residues. Trimming left V 5 bases short and J 3 bases short, with 20 bases between. Germline values: CDR1 GTSNPN, CDR2 SVGIG (reference sequence). CDR3 bases: TGTGCCTGGGGGGCCAGGCTGTCCCAAATCTACGAGCAGTACTTC. Its translation is CAWGARLSQIYEQYF.

This clone was seen once. CDR3 bases: TGTGCCAGCAGCTTCGGGGGACCCTACGAGCAGTACTTC. As protein: CASSFGGPYEQYF. V is TRBV6-5 and J is TRBJ2-7; D is perhaps TRBD2 (6 bases). Germline CDR1 and CDR2: MNHEY and SVGAGI. This CDR3 is built from 13 residues. Trimming removed 6 bases at V and 2 bases at J, with 11 bases between.

This chain connects TRBV27 to TRBJ1-5, with 7 bases fitting TRBD1. CDR1 MNHEY and CDR2 SMNVEV come from the germline V gene (reference sequence). V lost 3 bases and J lost 6; bases outside the gene matches: 8. This CDR3 spans 15 amino acids. The CDR3 sequence: CASSFYRGQGQPQHF. The DNA of the CDR3 is TGTGCCAGCAGTTTTTACAGGGGACAAGGTCAGCCCCAGCATTTT.

The V call is TRBV9, the J call TRBJ2-7, with 9 bases identical to TRBD2. V trimming: 0 bases; J trimming: 5 bases; junction bases outside the gene matches: 6. The germline CDR1 and CDR2 sequences are SGDLS and YYNGEE. The CDR3 is 15 residues long. CDR3 nucleotides: TGTGCCAGCAGCGTAGGCGGGAGGGCCCGGGACGAGCAGTACTTC. Translation: CASSVGGRARDEQYF.

This clone was found a few times. The chain combines TRBV29-1 with TRBJ2-2, with 9 nucleotides matching TRBD2. With V trimmed by 7 bases and J by 6 bases, 3 bases remained unmatched. This CDR3 contains 12 residues. Germline CDR1 is SQVTM and CDR2 is ANQGSEA. The CDR3 protein is CSARTSAGELFF. The CDR3 nucleotides are TGCAGCGCTCGGACTAGCGCCGGGGAGCTGTTTTTT.

The chain uses TRBV2 and TRBJ1-5; D remains ambiguous. Germline V lookup: CDR1 SNHLY, CDR2 FYNNEI. CDR3 length equals 13 residues. The V and J ends lost 8 bases and 1 base respectively, with 9 bases between them. The chain's CDR3 is CASLGQSNQPQHF. CDR3 sequence (DNA): TGTGCCAGCCTCGGGCAGAGCAATCAGCCCCAGCATTTT. The full variable domain, in which reference TRBV2 and TRBJ1-5 provide the parts outside the CDR3, is EPEVTQTPSHQVTQMGQEVILRCVPISNHLYFYWYRQILGQKVEFLVSFYNNEISEKSEIFDDQFSVERPDGSNFTLKIRSTKLEDSAMYFCASLGQSNQPQHFGDGTRLSIL.